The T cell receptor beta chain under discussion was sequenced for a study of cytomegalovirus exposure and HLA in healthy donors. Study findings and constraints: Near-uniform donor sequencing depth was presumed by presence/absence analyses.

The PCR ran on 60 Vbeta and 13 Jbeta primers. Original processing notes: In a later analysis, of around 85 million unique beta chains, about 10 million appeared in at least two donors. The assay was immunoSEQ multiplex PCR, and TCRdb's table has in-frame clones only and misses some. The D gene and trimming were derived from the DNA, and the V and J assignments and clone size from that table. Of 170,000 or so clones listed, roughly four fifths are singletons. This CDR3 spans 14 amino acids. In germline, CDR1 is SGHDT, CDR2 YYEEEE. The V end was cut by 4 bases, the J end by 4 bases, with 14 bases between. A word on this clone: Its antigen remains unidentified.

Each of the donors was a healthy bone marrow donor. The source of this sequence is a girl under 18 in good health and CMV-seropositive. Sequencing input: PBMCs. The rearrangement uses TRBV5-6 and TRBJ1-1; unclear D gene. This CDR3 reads CASSPDAEGTEAFF. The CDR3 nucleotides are TGTGCCAGCAGCCCAGACGCCGAGGGCACTGAAGCTTTCTTT.